The T cell receptor beta chain under discussion was sequenced for a study of persistence of HIV-infected CD4 T cells. Sequencing used immunoSEQ version 4 in survey mode. Assay used: immunoSEQ multiplex PCR; TCRdb lists only in-frame clones, some missing. The sample contains 25,000 to 30,000 clones, roughly 82% of which appear only once. Cells were stimulated with CMV-infected fibroblast lysates at approximately 10 ug/mL. Memory cells lacking CD40L and CD69 with high CD45RO were sorted. This clone was observed a handful of times. The antigen is undetermined. This CDR3 has 12 amino acids. CDR1 is KGHSH, CDR2 LQKENI, per germline. V was clipped by 8 bases and J by 4 bases; unmatched bases: 2.

The TCR originated in an adult man with HIV who was CMV-seropositive. J is TRBJ2-7 and V is TRBV18; 10 bases match TRBD2. The sequencing here drew on CD4+ T cells sorted from PBMCs after approximately 19-hour stimulation, taken from a patient who received antiretroviral therapy. The CDR3 spells CASRTSGYEQYF. The CDR3 DNA is TGTGCCAGCCGGACTAGCGGTTACGAGCAGTACTTC. Looking up the rest from reference TRBV18 and TRBJ2-7 gives the full variable domain: NAGVMQNPRHLVRRRGQEARLRCSPMKGHSHVYWYRQLPEEGLKFMVYLQKENIIDESGMPKERFSAEFPKEGPSILRIQQVVRGDSAAYFCASRTSGYEQYFGPGTRLTVT.